The T cell receptor (beta chain) under discussion was sequenced for a study of cytomegalovirus exposure and HLA in healthy donors. Study-level findings and limits: In a later analysis, specific HLA alleles were associated with 16,000 or so TCR beta sequences at a 0.05 false discovery rate.

To note about this clone: Its specificity is not known.

The primer mix had 60 Vbeta and 13 Jbeta primers. Sequencing was performed with immunoSEQ multiplex PCR; in TCRdb, only in-frame clones are kept and a portion is missing. This table holds 170,000 or so clones, 70% to 80% found once. Germline values: CDR1 SEHNR, CDR2 FQNEAQ (reference sequence). This CDR3 region has 13 residues. Trimming took off 5 bases at V and 8 bases at J, with 15 bases between the two ends. The TCR sequence derives from a woman aged 35 to 49 in good health and CMV-seronegative. The sequencing input was PBMCs. This chain links TRBV7-9 with TRBJ1-2; maybe TRBD1 (5 bases). The CDR3 sequence is CASSTTAHGGYTF. For the CDR3, the DNA is TGTGCCAGCAGCACGACAGCCCATGGGGGCTACACCTTC.